Given below is one T cell receptor beta chain in context. The sample originates from a study of glioma-infiltrating T cells after dendritic cell vaccination. Study context: Dendritic cell vaccination trial patients had either newly diagnosed or recurrent glioblastoma. Between the early 2000s and the early 2010s, patients got autologous tumor lysate-pulsed dendritic cell vaccines. Dendritic cells derived from monocytes and pulsed with autologous tumor lysate formed the vaccine.

The CDR3 totals 14 residues. CDR1 and CDR2 from the germline V gene are SEHNR and FQNEAQ (reference sequence). The ends lost 5 bases at V and 6 bases at J; junction bases unmatched: 6. PBMC were collected before vaccination, two weeks after the third vaccination, and at progression. The table came from immunoSEQ multiplex PCR; TCRdb's copy has only in-frame clones and leaves some out. Here the sample spans about 96,000 clones, 79% being singletons. Sequenced here: blood, sampled before dendritic cell vaccination. This receptor was taken from a human donor with glioblastoma. This rearrangement joins TRBV7-9 to TRBJ1-1; 10 bases are a match to TRBD1. The CDR3 DNA reads TGTGCCAGCAGCCGGGACAGGGGTGGTCCTGAAGCTTTCTTT. Its translation is CASSRDRGGPEAFF.